The clone carrying this T cell receptor beta chain has just one count. The CDR3 has 12 residues. V shed 6 bases and J shed 7 bases, with 9 bases lying between them. Per germline, CDR1 MGHDK and CDR2 SYGVNS. TCRdb's copy holds only in-frame clones and misses some; the assay was immunoSEQ multiplex PCR. Among 9,500 to 10,000 clones listed, roughly 85% were seen once. The data belong to a study of blood T cell dynamics during melanoma immunotherapy. Study summary: Metastatic melanoma patients received first-line pembrolizumab or nivolumab plus ipilimumab.

Time point indicated: pre-treatment baseline. Prior systemic cancer therapy, immunosuppressant use and other active malignancies excluded patients. This material consisted of blood, taken from a patient treated with checkpoint blockade. This chain uses TRBV25-1 with TRBJ2-2, with D perhaps given as TRBD1 or TRBD2 (5 bases each). The source is a human donor with melanoma. The CDR3 spells CASRGTFGELFF. CDR3 coding DNA: TGTGCCAGCAGGGGGACGTTCGGGGAGCTGTTTTTT.